This TCR beta chain was captured in a study of blood T cell repertoires in COVID-19. As for the study in general: Acute and convalescent COVID-19 samples came from the United States, Italy and Spain.

The repertoire was sequenced with immunoSEQ multiplex PCR; TCRdb's copy has only in-frame clones and lacks some. The repertoire consists of about 220,000 clones, with roughly 80% occurring once and the leading ten covering about 5%. This CDR3 has 15 amino acids. Germline CDR1 and CDR2: ENHRY and SYGVKD. J was trimmed by 5 bases and V by 2 bases; bases with no gene match: 4. The chain joins TRBV10-3 to TRBJ1-2; 11 bases map to TRBD1. Material: peripheral blood. The TCR sequence derives from a human donor in a cohort sampled during active COVID-19. CDR3 residues: CAISETGTGGYGYTF. The CDR3 region has the DNA TGTGCCATCAGTGAGACCGGGACAGGGGGATATGGCTACACCTTC.